The 15 T cell receptor beta chains given below trace back to one sample, sequenced in a study of patients and donors after allogeneic stem cell transplantation (dated by TCRdb to the early 2020s). The library relied on RT-PCR. Sequencing was carried out with a NextSeq 550. Clones were called with MiXCR by TCRdb after fastp trimmed the public reads at Q25, and only in-frame beta chains were retained. Each entry is one CDR3 protein sequence, shown with its most common DNA and genes. The sample data list roughly 960,000 distinct CDR3 sequences, and approximately 18% of these were observed just once. The top ten clones comprise 6% of the sample. Specimen: blood, either unsorted or a sorted T cell fraction (not recorded which). The receptors come from a human donor who was either an allogeneic HSCT recipient or a stem cell or donor lymphocyte infusion donor (not recorded which). It is not recorded whose cells these are; they may come from a transplant donor.

The V call is TRBV15, the J call TRBJ2-5; D remains ambiguous. V lost 1 base to trimming and J lost 3 bases, with 9 bases between them. Germline CDR1 reads LNHNV; CDR2 reads YYDKDF (reference sequence). The CDR3 covers 14 residues. The chain's CDR3 is CATSRAVGEETQYF. CDR3 in DNA: TGTGCCACCAGCAGAGCCGTGGGTGAAGAGACCCAGTACTTC.

The chain is built from TRBV12-3 or TRBV12-4 and TRBJ2-4, with 11 positions matching TRBD2. The ends lost 4 bases at V and 0 bases at J; junction bases unmatched: 14. The CDR3 has 20 amino acids. The CDR3 DNA follows: TGTGCCAGCAGTTACCGATGGACTAGCGGGTACGGAGAAGCCAAAAACATTCAGTACTTC. Amino acids: CASSYRWTSGYGEAKNIQYF.

CDR3 nucleotide sequence: TGTGCCAGCAGCCAAGGACCGGGACAGGGGGCCTACGAGCAGTACTTC. It is translated as CASSQGPGQGAYEQYF. The V and J genes are TRBV14 and TRBJ2-7, with 11 positions matching TRBD1. This CDR3 comprises 16 residues. The germline CDR1 and CDR2 sequences are SGHDN and FVKESK. The junction had 4 bases not matched to a gene; V was cut back by 1 base and J by 2 bases.

V is TRBV11-1 and J is TRBJ2-3; TRBD1 matches 9 bases. J was trimmed by 4 bases and V by 6 bases; bases with no gene match: 17. The CDR3 runs 18 residues. The germline CDR1 and CDR2 sequences are SGHAT and FQDESV (reference sequence). CDR3 in amino acids: CASRRTGVDGLEADTQYF. The DNA of the CDR3 is TGTGCCAGCAGGAGGACAGGGGTCGATGGACTAGAGGCAGATACGCAGTATTTT.

V is TRBV6-2 or TRBV6-3 and J is TRBJ2-2; D may be TRBD1 (5 bases). CDR3 length: 19 amino acids. The V end lost 0 bases, the J end lost 0 bases, and 17 bases lay between the germline ends. Germline assignment: CDR1 MNHEY and CDR2 SVGEGT. In DNA form, the CDR3 reads TGTGCCAGCAGTTACTCGAGGCACAGGACGAACGCGAACACCGGGGAGCTGTTTTTT. It yields the protein CASSYSRHRTNANTGELFF.

This clonotype has only a few counts. DNA of the CDR3: TGTGCCAGCAGCTCCGAAGGAAGCGGGGAGCAGTTCTTC. This gives the protein CASSSEGSGEQFF. This chain connects TRBV7-8 to TRBJ2-1; possibly TRBD2 for D (6 bases). This CDR3 has 13 amino acids. Germline V lookup: CDR1 SGHVS, CDR2 FQNEAQ. V was clipped by 4 bases and J by 10 bases, with 14 bases between them.

This clonotype was observed a few times. Here the CDR3 reads CASITGQGSYNEQFF. The CDR3 nucleotides are TGTGCCAGCATTACCGGACAGGGATCCTACAATGAGCAGTTCTTC. The chain is built from TRBV6-1 and TRBJ2-1, with 8 bases aligning to TRBD1. Trimming removed 7 bases from V and 1 base from J; junction bases left unmatched: 6. The CDR3 sequence is 15 residues long. Germline CDR1 and CDR2: MNHNS and SASEGT.

This clonotype was picked up a small number of times. V gene TRBV4-1 combines with J gene TRBJ2-7; D is uncertain. The ends were cut back, 2 bases at V and 0 bases at J, with 5 bases in the middle. The length of the CDR3 is 13 residues. Germline CDR1 MGHRA, CDR2 YSYEKL. The CDR3 DNA reads TGCGCCAGCAGCCAACTCGACTCCTACGAGCAGTACTTC. It translates to CASSQLDSYEQYF.

This clonotype has a handful of counts. The rearrangement links TRBV7-3 to TRBJ1-2; 7 bases align to TRBD1. The V and J ends lost 2 bases and 4 bases, in that order; junction bases with no gene match: 4. This CDR3 is built from 14 residues. The germline V gene encodes CDR1 SGHTA and CDR2 FQGTGA. CDR3 sequence (DNA): TGTGCCAGCAGCTTATATTCAGGGGGCTATGGCTACACCTTC. Encoded protein: CASSLYSGGYGYTF. Combining the CDR3 with reference TRBV7-3 and TRBJ1-2 gives the whole variable domain GAGVSQTPSNKVTEKGKYVELRCDPISGHTALYWYRQSLGQGPEFLIYFQGTGAADDSGLPNDRFFAVRPEGSVSTLKIQRTERGDSAVYLCASSLYSGGYGYTFGSGTRLTVV.

The chain is built from TRBV10-3 and TRBJ2-1, with 8 bases fitting TRBD2. The CDR3 is made up of 17 amino acids. Germline V CDR1 and CDR2: ENHRY, SYGVKD. J gave up 1 base and V 4 bases, and 9 bases lay outside the gene matches. CDR3 coding DNA: TGTGCCATCAGTGCCTTAAGCGGGAGTGCATCCTACAATGAGCAGTTCTTC. Translated: CAISALSGSASYNEQFF.

This clonotype was seen a handful of times. This sequence joins TRBV5-1 and TRBJ1-6; 7 bases line up with TRBD1. Per germline, CDR1 SGHRS and CDR2 YFSETQ. With V trimmed by 2 bases and J by 9 bases, 8 bases remained unmatched. The CDR3 length is 15 residues. Here the CDR3 reads CASSLGGTASSPLHF. The CDR3 coding sequence is TGCGCCAGCAGCTTAGGGGGGACAGCCTCTTCACCCCTCCACTTT.

The J gene is TRBJ2-3, the V gene TRBV6-2 or TRBV6-3; 9 bases align to TRBD1. V trimming: 7 bases; J trimming: 5 bases; junction bases outside the gene matches: 10. This CDR3 region has 15 residues. Germline CDR1 MNHEY, CDR2 SVGEGT. The CDR3 region has the DNA TGTGCCAGCACCATTAGACAGGGGGTCGTAGATACGCAGTATTTT. Protein product: CASTIRQGVVDTQYF.

The chain employs TRBV6-2 or TRBV6-3 and TRBJ2-1; D assignment may be TRBD1 or TRBD2 (6 bases each). The CDR3 extends over 11 amino acids. Germline CDR1 MNHEY, CDR2 SVGEGT. V was pared by 5 bases and J by 13 bases, with 12 bases between. The CDR3 bases are TGTGCCAGCAGTAAGGGGGGTCCACAGTTCTTC. Translated, it gives CASSKGGPQFF.

The J gene is TRBJ1-6, the V gene TRBV29-1, with a tentative D call TRBD1 (6 bases). The CDR3 is made up of 14 amino acids. The ends were cut back, 7 bases at V and 7 bases at J, with 17 bases in the middle. Looked up from germline, CDR1 is SQVTM and CDR2 is ANQGSEA. CDR3 sequence (DNA): TGCAGCGCAACACTGACAGGAGGGAATTCACCCCTCCACTTT. This codes for CSATLTGGNSPLHF.

This chain connects TRBV20-1 to TRBJ1-4, with unresolved D. Per germline, CDR1 DFQATT and CDR2 SNEGSKA (reference sequence). V was cut by 6 bases and J by 5 bases, with 10 bases left in between. This CDR3 has 12 residues. The DNA of the CDR3 is TGCAGTGCCCCGGGGAAGAATGAAAAACTGTTTTTT. It codes for CSAPGKNEKLFF.